Listed below are T cell receptor beta chains from one sample, sequenced in a study of blood T cell repertoires in COVID-19. Here immunoSEQ multiplex PCR was the method, and the copy in TCRdb shows in-frame clones only, minus some. There are 450,000 to 600,000 clones in the sample; roughly nine tenths occur only once, and around 0.7% lies in the top ten. What was sequenced was PBMCs or T cells enriched from blood (not recorded which). The receptors come from a young woman who had recovered from COVID-19. Each CDR3 is given with its conserved first and last residue. A D gene is named only where the DNA matches it firmly. Only some rows state a clone size, as once, few, many or a class for expanded clones.

D	V	size	J	DNA	CDR3
TRBD1	TRBV19	NA	TRBJ1-1	TGTGCCAGTACCCAGGGACAGACCTACACTGAAGCTTTCTTT	CASTQGQTYTEAFF
NA	TRBV11-2	NA	TRBJ2-7	TGTGCCAGCAGTCTAGTATCAGGGATCTACGAGCAGTACTTC	CASSLVSGIYEQYF
TRBD2	TRBV27	NA	TRBJ2-3	TGTGCCACCGCATCCACCGGGGGGGCCGCAGATACGCAGTATTTT	CATASTGGAADTQYF
TRBD2	TRBV24-1	NA	TRBJ2-7	TGTGCCACCAGTGATACGGGGGGGACATACGAGCAGTACTTC	CATSDTGGTYEQYF
NA	TRBV27	NA	TRBJ1-5	TGTGCCAGCAGTCCTTTCGGATCGAGAGCTAGTAGCAATCAGCCCCAGCATTTT	CASSPFGSRASSNQPQHF
NA	TRBV5-1	NA	TRBJ1-2	TGCGCCAGCAGGATTGGAACGGGGATAACAGACGGCTATGGCTACACCTTC	CASRIGTGITDGYGYTF
TRBD2	TRBV6-6	NA	TRBJ2-3	TGTGCCAGCAGTACGAAGCGGGGGGGTATGGCAGATACGCAGTATTTT	CASSTKRGGMADTQYF
NA	TRBV18	NA	TRBJ1-2	TGTGCCAGCTCACCGGTTACAACCCCCGGCTACACCTTC	CASSPVTTPGYTF
NA	TRBV30	once	TRBJ1-1	TGTGCCTGGAGCGCCCTAATGAACACTGAAGCTTTCTTT	CAWSALMNTEAFF
NA	TRBV12-5	NA	TRBJ1-1	TGTGCTAGTGGTTTGGGACAGCCGAACACTGAAGCTTTCTTT	CASGLGQPNTEAFF
NA	TRBV7-3	NA	TRBJ2-1	TGTGCCAGCAGCTTGCTAGGGACTGGAAGTGAGCAGTTCTTC	CASSLLGTGSEQFF
NA	TRBV4-1	NA	TRBJ2-3	TGCGCCAGCAGCCAGACCCTTAGCGGTACGCAGTATTTT	CASSQTLSGTQYF
NA	TRBV7-9	NA	TRBJ1-2	TGTGCCAGCAGCTTAAGGGACACTACTAACTATGGCTACACCTTC	CASSLRDTTNYGYTF
NA	TRBV21-1	few	TRBJ1-2	TGTGCCAGCAGCAAAGCGCGCAGGAAAGCTAACTATGGCTACACCTTC	CASSKARRKANYGYTF
TRBD1	TRBV27	NA	TRBJ2-5	TGTGCCAGCAGCTCCATGTTGGGGGACAGGAATGAAGAGACCCAGTACTTC	CASSSMLGDRNEETQYF
NA	TRBV2	NA	TRBJ1-2	TGTGCCAGCAGTGTATCGGGGGGCGGCTATGGCTACACCTTC	CASSVSGGGYGYTF
NA	TRBV2	once	TRBJ1-5	TGTGCCAGCAACCCAAACCCAGGGCAGCCCCAGCATTTT	CASNPNPGQPQHF
TRBD1	TRBV10-3	NA	TRBJ1-1	TGTGCCATCTCCACAGGGGGCACTGAAGCTTTCTTT	CAISTGGTEAFF
NA	TRBV10-1	NA	TRBJ2-3	TGCGCCAGCAGTGAGTCGATTGGGACACCCCTTGATACGCAGTATTTT	CASSESIGTPLDTQYF
NA	TRBV21-1	NA	TRBJ1-5	TGTGCCAGCAGGAGCAGGGGGCGCCGGGAGCAGCCCCAGCATTTT	CASRSRGRREQPQHF
TRBD2	TRBV4-1	NA	TRBJ2-5	TGCGCCAGCAGCCAAGCCACCGGGACTAGCGGGGAAATAGAGACCCAGTACTTC	CASSQATGTSGEIETQYF
TRBD2	TRBV27	few	TRBJ2-3	TGTGCCAGCAGTTATGCCGGACTAGGACCAGATACGCAGTATTTT	CASSYAGLGPDTQYF
TRBD1	TRBV27	once	TRBJ1-5	TGTGCCAGCAGTCCCTGGGACAGGTGCAATCAGCCCCAGCATTTT	CASSPWDRCNQPQHF
TRBD1	TRBV24-1	NA	TRBJ1-1	TGTGCCACCTCGGACAGGGGCACTGAAGCTTTCTTT	CATSDRGTEAFF
NA	TRBV4-1	NA	TRBJ1-3	TGCGCCAGCAGCCGGCTAGTTGAGGGTAGCTCTGGAAACACCATATATTTT	CASSRLVEGSSGNTIYF
TRBD2	TRBV12-5	NA	TRBJ2-1	TGTGCTAGTGGTTTCCCCTTAGATAGCGGGCACCCTTCTGAGCAGTTCTTC	CASGFPLDSGHPSEQFF
TRBD1	TRBV5-1	NA	TRBJ2-5	TGCGCCAGCAGCTTCCAGATCGACAGGGGAGGAGAGACCCAGTACTTC	CASSFQIDRGGETQYF
NA	TRBV2	NA	TRBJ2-3	TGTGCCAGCAGTGGAGGGGCGGGAAGCACAGATACGCAGTATTTT	CASSGGAGSTDTQYF
NA	TRBV5-1	NA	TRBJ2-2	TGCGCCAGCAGCTTGCGGACAGTGAACACCGGGGAGCTGTTTTTT	CASSLRTVNTGELFF
TRBD1	TRBV19	once	TRBJ1-4	TGTGCCAGTAGTATGGTACAGGGGCGTAATGAAAAACTGTTTTTT	CASSMVQGRNEKLFF
TRBD2	TRBV5-1	NA	TRBJ2-5	TGCGCCAGCAGCTCCCCAGCGGGACAAGAGACCCAGTACTTC	CASSSPAGQETQYF
NA	TRBV12-3/TRBV12-4	NA	TRBJ1-1	TGTGCCAGCGGACGGAGGTGGGCCACTGAAGCTTTCTTT	CASGRRWATEAFF
TRBD2	TRBV6-5	NA	TRBJ2-1	TGTGCCAGCAGGCCCGGGACTAGCGGGGGCCCGAAGTTCTTC	CASRPGTSGGPKFF
TRBD1	TRBV7-8	NA	TRBJ2-4	TGTGCCAGCAGCTTAGAACAGGGGGAATTAGCCAAAAACATTCAGTACTTC	CASSLEQGELAKNIQYF
TRBD2	TRBV2	NA	TRBJ2-3	TGTGCCACCGCCCGGACTAGCGGACTTAGCACAGATACGCAGTATTTT	CATARTSGLSTDTQYF
NA	TRBV6-5	NA	TRBJ1-1	TGTGCCAGCAGTTACTCCCAGAACACTGAAGCTTTCTTT	CASSYSQNTEAFF
NA	TRBV28	NA	TRBJ1-4	TGTGCCAGCAGTTTCAGCCAGGGTAATGAAAAACTGTTTTTT	CASSFSQGNEKLFF
TRBD1	TRBV19	NA	TRBJ1-5	TGTGCCAGTACCCAACAGGGGGCGGGAAATCAGCCCCAGCATTTT	CASTQQGAGNQPQHF
NA	TRBV19	NA	TRBJ2-3	TGTGCCAGTAGTCCCCGTACAAACTTAGCCGAGTATTTT	CASSPRTNLAEYF
NA	TRBV7-8	NA	TRBJ1-1	TGTGCCAGCACCATTTTAGGGGCGGACAGTCAAGCTTTCTTT	CASTILGADSQAFF
TRBD2	TRBV2	NA	TRBJ2-3	TGTGCCAGCAGTGACCTAGCGGGGACCGATACGCAGTATTTT	CASSDLAGTDTQYF
TRBD1	TRBV28	few	TRBJ1-4	TGTGCCAGCAGTTTCCCCGGGACAGGGGATAGGGAAAAACTGTTTTTT	CASSFPGTGDREKLFF
NA	TRBV21-1	NA	TRBJ1-6	TGTGCCAGCAGCAGCCGGGAGGCAGCAGAAAATTCACCCCTCCACTTT	CASSSREAAENSPLHF
NA	TRBV30	NA	TRBJ1-3	TGTGCCTGGGCTGTACGACTCTCTGGAAACACCATATATTTT	CAWAVRLSGNTIYF
TRBD2	TRBV3-1/TRBV3-2	NA	TRBJ2-5	TGTGCCAGCAGCCAAATATATAGCGGGGGAGGTGAGACCCAGTACTTC	CASSQIYSGGGETQYF
TRBD2	TRBV7-9	NA	TRBJ2-2	TGTGCCAGCAGCCTTCTAGCGGGGGGCACCGGGGAGCTGTTTTTT	CASSLLAGGTGELFF
TRBD1	TRBV2	NA	TRBJ1-2	TGTGCCAGCAGTCGTTTACAGGGGGCGGGAGGCTATGGCTACACCTTC	CASSRLQGAGGYGYTF
NA	TRBV10-3	NA	TRBJ1-1	TGTGCCATCAGTGATATAGGGGGAAAGGGCACTGAAGCTTTCTTT	CAISDIGGKGTEAFF
TRBD1	TRBV5-1	once	TRBJ2-3	TGCGCCAGCAGCTTGGGACAGGGGGCGGGGGCAGATACGCAGTATTTT	CASSLGQGAGADTQYF
NA	TRBV11-2	NA	TRBJ1-5	TGTGCCAGCAGCTTATCAGGAGGGGGCAATCAGCCCCAGCATTTT	CASSLSGGGNQPQHF
TRBD1	TRBV4-1	NA	TRBJ2-2	TGCGCCAGCAGCCAGGTAGGGGGCAGCACCGGGGAGCTGTTTTTT	CASSQVGGSTGELFF
TRBD1	TRBV6-6	once	TRBJ1-3	TGTGCCAGCAGGAGACACGACAGGGTCGGAGGAAACACCATATATTTT	CASRRHDRVGGNTIYF
NA	TRBV30	NA	TRBJ1-2	TGTGCCTGGAGTGCACAGGCCTCGGGCTACACCTTC	CAWSAQASGYTF
TRBD2	TRBV3-1/TRBV3-2	NA	TRBJ2-5	TGTGCCAGCAGCCAACTACTAGCGGGGGGGCCGGAAGAGACCCAGTACTTC	CASSQLLAGGPEETQYF
NA	TRBV2	NA	TRBJ1-1	TGTGCCAGCAGTGAATTTGAAGGCGGCACTGAAGCTTTCTTT	CASSEFEGGTEAFF
TRBD2	TRBV6-5	NA	TRBJ2-5	TGTGCCAGCAGTTACTCGATGCTAGCGGGGGCCCAGTACTTC	CASSYSMLAGAQYF
TRBD1	TRBV30	NA	TRBJ1-6	TGTGCCTGGCAGCCTAGAGGGGTGGCGGGACAGCTTAATTCACCCCTCCACTTT	CAWQPRGVAGQLNSPLHF
NA	TRBV18	NA	TRBJ2-7	TGTGCCAGCTCACCACCGGCCGAACCCTACGAGCAGTACTTC	CASSPPAEPYEQYF
NA	TRBV2	NA	TRBJ2-5	TGTGCCAGGGGAGCGGCCACCCGAGAGACCCAGTACTTC	CARGAATRETQYF
NA	TRBV5-1	NA	TRBJ2-7	TGCGCCAGCAGCTTGCCCGAAGCCCACCACGAGCAGTACTTC	CASSLPEAHHEQYF